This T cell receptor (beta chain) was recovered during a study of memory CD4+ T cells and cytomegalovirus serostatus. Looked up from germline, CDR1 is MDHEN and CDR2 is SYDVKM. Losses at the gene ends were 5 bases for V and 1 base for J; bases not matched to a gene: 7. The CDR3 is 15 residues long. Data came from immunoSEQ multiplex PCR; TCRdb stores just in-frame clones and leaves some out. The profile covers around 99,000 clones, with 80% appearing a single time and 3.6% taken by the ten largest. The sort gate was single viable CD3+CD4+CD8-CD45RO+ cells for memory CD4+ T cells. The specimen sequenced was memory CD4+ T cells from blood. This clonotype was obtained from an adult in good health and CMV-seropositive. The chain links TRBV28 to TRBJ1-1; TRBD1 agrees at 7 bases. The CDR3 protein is CASSPTTGTNTEAFF. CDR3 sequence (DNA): TGTGCCAGCAGTCCTACGACAGGGACGAACACTGAAGCTTTCTTT.